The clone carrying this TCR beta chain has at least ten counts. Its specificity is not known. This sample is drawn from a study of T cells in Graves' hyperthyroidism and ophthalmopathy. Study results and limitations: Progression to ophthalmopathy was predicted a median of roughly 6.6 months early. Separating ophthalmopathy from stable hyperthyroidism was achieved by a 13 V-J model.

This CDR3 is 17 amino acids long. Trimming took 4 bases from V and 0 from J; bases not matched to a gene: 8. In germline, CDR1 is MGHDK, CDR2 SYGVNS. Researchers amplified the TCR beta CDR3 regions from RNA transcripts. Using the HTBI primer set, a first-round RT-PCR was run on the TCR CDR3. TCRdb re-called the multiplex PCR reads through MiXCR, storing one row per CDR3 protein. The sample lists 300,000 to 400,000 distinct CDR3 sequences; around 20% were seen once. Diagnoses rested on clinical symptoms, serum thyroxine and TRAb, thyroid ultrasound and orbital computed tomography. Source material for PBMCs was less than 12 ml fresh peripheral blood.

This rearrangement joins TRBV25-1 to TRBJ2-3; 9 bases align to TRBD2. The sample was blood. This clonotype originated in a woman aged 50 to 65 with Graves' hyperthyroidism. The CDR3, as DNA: TGTGCCAGCAGTGCCCCGGGGACTAGCAGAAGCACAGATACGCAGTATTTT. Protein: CASSAPGTSRSTDTQYF.